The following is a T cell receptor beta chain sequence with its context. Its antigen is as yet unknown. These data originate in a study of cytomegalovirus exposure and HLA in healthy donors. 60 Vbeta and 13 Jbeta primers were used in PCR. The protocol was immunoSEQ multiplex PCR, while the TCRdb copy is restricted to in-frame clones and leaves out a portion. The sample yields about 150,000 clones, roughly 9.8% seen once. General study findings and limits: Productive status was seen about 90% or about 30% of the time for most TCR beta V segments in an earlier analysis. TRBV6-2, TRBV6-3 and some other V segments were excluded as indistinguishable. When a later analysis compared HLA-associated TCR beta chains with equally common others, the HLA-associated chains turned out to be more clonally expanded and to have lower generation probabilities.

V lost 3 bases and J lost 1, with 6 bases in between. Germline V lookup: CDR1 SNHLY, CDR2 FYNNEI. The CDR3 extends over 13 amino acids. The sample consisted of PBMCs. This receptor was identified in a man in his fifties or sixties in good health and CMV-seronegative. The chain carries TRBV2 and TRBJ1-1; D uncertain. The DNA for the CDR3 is TGTGCCAGCAGTGAGTCCTGGAACACTGAAGCTTTCTTT. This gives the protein CASSESWNTEAFF.